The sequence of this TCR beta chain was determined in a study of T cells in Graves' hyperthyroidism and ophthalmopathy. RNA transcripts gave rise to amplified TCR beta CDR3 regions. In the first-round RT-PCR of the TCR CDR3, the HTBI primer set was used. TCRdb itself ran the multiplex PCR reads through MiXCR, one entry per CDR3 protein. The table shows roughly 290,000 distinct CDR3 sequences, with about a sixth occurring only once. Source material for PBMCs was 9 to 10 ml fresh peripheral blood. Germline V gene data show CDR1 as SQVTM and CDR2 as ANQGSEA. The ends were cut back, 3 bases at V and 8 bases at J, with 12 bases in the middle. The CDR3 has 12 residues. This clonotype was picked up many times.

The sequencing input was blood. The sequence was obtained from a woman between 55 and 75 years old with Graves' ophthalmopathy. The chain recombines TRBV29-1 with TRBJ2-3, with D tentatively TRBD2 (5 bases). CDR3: CSVDYPGGTQYF. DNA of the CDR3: TGCAGCGTTGACTACCCCGGAGGTACGCAGTATTTT.